What follows are 19 T cell receptor beta chains derived from one specimen sequenced in a study of blood T cell repertoires in COVID-19. The assay was immunoSEQ multiplex PCR, and TCRdb's table has in-frame clones only and misses some. The sample records about 45,000 clones, 90% being singletons. Input material: peripheral blood. These receptors were obtained from a human donor in a cohort sampled during active COVID-19.

V and J are TRBV7-2 and TRBJ2-1, with 9 bases identical to TRBD1. The ends lost 4 bases at V and 10 bases at J; junction bases unmatched: 14. CDR1 is SGHTA, CDR2 FQGNSA, per germline. The CDR3 totals 16 residues. This chain's CDR3 is CASSSVGGTGTGEQFF. The CDR3 nucleotides read TGTGCCAGCAGCTCGGTTGGAGGGACAGGGACGGGCGAGCAGTTCTTC.

This rearrangement joins TRBV6-5 to TRBJ2-2; no firm D call. Per the germline V gene, CDR1 is MNHEY and CDR2 is SVGAGI. Trimming took off 6 bases at V and 7 bases at J, with 12 bases between the two ends. The CDR3 covers 13 residues. The chain's CDR3 is CASRPDTFGELFF. The CDR3 DNA reads as TGTGCCAGCAGACCCGACACGTTCGGGGAGCTGTTTTTT.

The chain employs TRBV6-5 and TRBJ2-3, with 13 bases that match TRBD2. The germline V gene has CDR1 MNHEY and CDR2 SVGAGI. The V segment lost 6 bases and the J segment 3 bases; nucleotides outside the gene matches: 3. CDR3 length equals 15 residues. The CDR3 nucleotides are TGTGCCAGCAGGACGGGACTAGCGGGGACAGATACGCAGTATTTT. This gives the protein CASRTGLAGTDTQYF.

This chain joins TRBV5-4 and TRBJ2-7, with 10 nucleotides matching TRBD1. The CDR3 has 15 amino acids. Germline CDR1 reads SGHNT; CDR2 reads YYREEE (reference sequence). V dropped 4 bases and J dropped 5; count of bases not matched to a gene: 9. The CDR3 nucleotides read TGTGCCAGCAGCACCGGGACAGGGGTCTTGGACGAGCAGTACTTC. It codes for CASSTGTGVLDEQYF.

This rearrangement joins TRBV5-4 to TRBJ2-5, with a tentative D call TRBD1 (6 bases). V was pared by 4 bases and J by 5 bases, with 21 bases between. Germline V gene lookup returns CDR1 SGHNT and CDR2 YYREEE (reference sequence). CDR3 size: 16 residues. CDR3 sequence: CASSPAPRGAQETQYF. CDR3 coding DNA: TGTGCCAGCAGCCCAGCCCCCAGGGGTGCACAGGAGACCCAGTACTTC.

This chain joins TRBV20-1 and TRBJ2-1, with D perhaps matching TRBD2 (5 bases). Germline CDR1 is DFQATT and CDR2 is SNEGSKA (reference sequence). There are 16 residues in the CDR3. The germline V and J ends were trimmed by 3 bases and 0 bases, with 15 bases remaining between them. CDR3 region: CSASGGRDRSYNEQFF. In DNA, the CDR3 is TGCAGTGCTAGTGGAGGACGGGATCGCTCCTACAATGAGCAGTTCTTC.

V usage is TRBV2 and J usage is TRBJ2-3; 10 bases align to TRBD1. The CDR3 sequence is 16 residues long. The J segment lost 3 bases and the V segment lost 3 bases, leaving 6 bases of the junction unmatched. Per the germline V gene, CDR1 is SNHLY and CDR2 is FYNNEI. As DNA, the CDR3 is TGTGCCAGCAGTGACTGGACAGGGGGACGGACAGATACGCAGTATTTT. Protein: CASSDWTGGRTDTQYF.

This chain uses TRBV5-1 with TRBJ2-3, with 8 bases aligning to TRBD1. Trimming removed 0 bases from V and 5 bases from J; junction bases left unmatched: 5. Germline CDR1 is SGHRS and CDR2 is YFSETQ. This CDR3 comprises 15 residues. The DNA for the CDR3 is TGCGCCAGCAGCTTGGTTGCCAGGGGGCAAGATACGCAGTATTTT. Translated: CASSLVARGQDTQYF.

The chain carries TRBV27 and TRBJ2-7; D call uncertain. Germline lookup yields CDR1 MNHEY and CDR2 SMNVEV (reference sequence). The CDR3 has 13 residues. Trimming took 0 bases from V and 3 from J, leaving 6 bases between them. The CDR3 DNA is TGTGCCAGCAGTTTATCTGAGATCTACGAGCAGTACTTC. Translated: CASSLSEIYEQYF.

The CDR3 reads CSRRGGHEQYF. The CDR3 DNA reads as TGCAGCCGTAGGGGGGGGCACGAGCAGTACTTC. J is TRBJ2-7 and V is TRBV29-1; D may be TRBD2 (7 bases). Germline values: CDR1 SQVTM, CDR2 ANQGSEA. V dropped 8 bases and J dropped 5 bases, with 13 bases sitting between them. The CDR3 length is 11 residues.

The V and J genes are TRBV5-1 and TRBJ2-3, with 7 bases fitting TRBD2. Per the germline V gene, CDR1 is SGHRS and CDR2 is YFSETQ. V lost 7 bases and J lost 5; bases outside the gene matches: 10. This CDR3 spans 14 amino acids. CDR3 protein: CASAGGSSGDTQYF. The CDR3 region has the DNA TGCGCCAGCGCTGGCGGGAGCAGTGGAGATACGCAGTATTTT.

V gene TRBV7-9 combines with J gene TRBJ2-1, with D perhaps matching TRBD2 (6 bases). Germline CDR1 and CDR2: SEHNR and FQNEAQ (reference sequence). Trimming pared 0 bases from V and 6 bases from J, leaving 9 bases between. The CDR3 runs 14 residues. As DNA, the CDR3 is TGTGCCAGCAGCTTAGCGGGGGGTGGCAATGAGCAGTTCTTC. Its translation: CASSLAGGGNEQFF.

Judged by abundance, this clone is medium-sized. The J gene is TRBJ1-2, the V gene TRBV9, with a possible D match to TRBD1 (5 bases). Germline-derived CDR1 and CDR2 are SGDLS and YYNGEE. This CDR3 is built from 15 residues. V was trimmed by 4 bases and J by 2 bases, leaving 15 bases between them. The CDR3 bases are TGTGCCAGCAGCCCAAGTGAGAGACAGAACTATGGCTACACCTTC. Protein: CASSPSERQNYGYTF.

V is TRBV19 and J is TRBJ1-4; TRBD1 matches at 8 bases. V dropped 3 bases and J dropped 6; count of bases not matched to a gene: 9. Germline V gene data show CDR1 as LNHDA and CDR2 as SQIVND (reference sequence). The CDR3 is 16 residues long. The CDR3, as DNA: TGTGCCAGTAGTATCCGAGGACAGGGAGGGTATGAAAAACTGTTTTTT. This translates into CASSIRGQGGYEKLFF.

The rearrangement uses TRBV7-8 and TRBJ1-1; weak D call: TRBD1 (5 bases). V lost 4 bases and J lost 1, with 16 bases in between. Per the germline V gene, CDR1 is SGHVS and CDR2 is FQNEAQ. The CDR3 runs 16 residues. Here the CDR3 reads CASSSFPRGQNTEAFF. The CDR3, as DNA: TGTGCCAGCAGCTCCTTCCCCCGTGGACAGAACACTGAAGCTTTCTTT.

The V and J genes are TRBV5-5 and TRBJ2-7; TRBD2 aligns across 14 bases. The length of the CDR3 is 15 residues. CDR1 and CDR2 from the germline V gene are SGHKS and YYEKEE (reference sequence). Trimming removed 6 bases from V and 5 bases from J; junction bases left unmatched: 7. CDR3 sequence reads: CASIPWTSGRNEQYF. CDR3 in DNA: TGTGCCAGCATCCCATGGACTAGCGGGAGGAACGAGCAGTACTTC. The full variable domain, completed using reference TRBV5-5 and TRBJ2-7, is DAGVTQSPTHLIKTRGQQVTLRCSPISGHKSVSWYQQVLGQGPQFIFQYYEKEERGRGNFPDRFSARQFPNYSSELNVNALLLGDSALYLCASIPWTSGRNEQYFGPGTRLTVT.

The J gene is TRBJ2-3, the V gene TRBV7-2; D ambiguous. Germline V gives CDR1 SGHTA, CDR2 FQGNSA. The CDR3 has 15 residues. The V end lost 3 bases, the J end lost 4 bases, and 14 bases lay between the germline ends. CDR3 in amino acids: CASSFTTFTADTQYF. As DNA, the CDR3 is TGTGCCAGCAGCTTCACCACCTTCACGGCAGATACGCAGTATTTT.

V and J are TRBV24-1 and TRBJ1-2; maybe TRBD1 (6 bases). The germline CDR1 and CDR2 sequences are KGHDR and SFDVKD. CDR3 length equals 13 residues. The V gene lost 4 bases and the J gene lost 7 bases, with 12 bases spanning the gap. The CDR3 DNA follows: TGTGCCACCAGTGAATCACAGGGACGTGGCTACACCTTC. Encoded protein: CATSESQGRGYTF.

The chain recombines TRBV7-2 with TRBJ2-7; D is uncertain. V was trimmed by 8 bases and J by 4 bases, leaving 9 bases between them. The CDR3 is made up of 11 amino acids. The V gene's germline CDR1 is SGHTA and CDR2 FQGNSA. As DNA, the CDR3 is TGTGCCAGCGCTAATCGTTACGAGCAGTACTTC. It specifies CASANRYEQYF.